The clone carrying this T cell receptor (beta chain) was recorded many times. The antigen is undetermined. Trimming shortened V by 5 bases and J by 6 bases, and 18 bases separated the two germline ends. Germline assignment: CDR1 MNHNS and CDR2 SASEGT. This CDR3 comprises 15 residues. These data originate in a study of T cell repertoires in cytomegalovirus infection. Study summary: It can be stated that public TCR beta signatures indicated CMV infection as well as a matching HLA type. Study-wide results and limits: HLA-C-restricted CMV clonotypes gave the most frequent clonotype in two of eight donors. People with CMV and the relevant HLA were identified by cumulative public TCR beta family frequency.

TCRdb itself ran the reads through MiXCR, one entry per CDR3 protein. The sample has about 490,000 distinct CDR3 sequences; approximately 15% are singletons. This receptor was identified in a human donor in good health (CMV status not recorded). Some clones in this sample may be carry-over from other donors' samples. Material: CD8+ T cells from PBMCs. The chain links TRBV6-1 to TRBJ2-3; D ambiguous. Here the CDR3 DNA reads TGTGCCAGCAGTTTCGGACCCCTCCATGGGGATACGCAGTATTTT. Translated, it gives CASSFGPLHGDTQYF.